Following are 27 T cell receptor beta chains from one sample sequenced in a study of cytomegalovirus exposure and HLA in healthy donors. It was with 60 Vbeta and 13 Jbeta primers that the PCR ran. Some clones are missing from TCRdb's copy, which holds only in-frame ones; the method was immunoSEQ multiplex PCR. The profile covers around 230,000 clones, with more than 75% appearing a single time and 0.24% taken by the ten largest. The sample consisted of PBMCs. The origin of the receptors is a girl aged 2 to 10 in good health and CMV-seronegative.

DNA for the CDR3: TGCGCCAGCAGTGAGTATTCTAGCGGGTACAATGAGCAGTTCTTC. Translated, it gives CASSEYSSGYNEQFF. The J gene is TRBJ2-1, the V gene TRBV10-1; 8 bases are shared with TRBD2. The CDR3 is 15 residues long. Trimming removed 1 base from V and 4 bases from J; junction bases left unmatched: 3. Per germline, CDR1 WNHNN and CDR2 SYGVQD (reference sequence).

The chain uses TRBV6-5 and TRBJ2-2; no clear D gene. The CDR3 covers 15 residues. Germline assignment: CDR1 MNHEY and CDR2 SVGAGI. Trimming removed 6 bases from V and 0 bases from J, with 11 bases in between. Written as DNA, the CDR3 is TGTGCCAGCAGCCCCCGGGTAACGAACACCGGGGAGCTGTTTTTT. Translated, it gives CASSPRVTNTGELFF.

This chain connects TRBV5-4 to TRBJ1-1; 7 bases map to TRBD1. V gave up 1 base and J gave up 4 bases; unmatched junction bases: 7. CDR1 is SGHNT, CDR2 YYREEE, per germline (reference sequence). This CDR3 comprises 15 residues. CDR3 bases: TGTGCCAGCAGCTTGTCTACAGGGGTGGTCACTGAAGCTTTCTTT. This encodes CASSLSTGVVTEAFF.

This CDR3 reads CASSGSRYTQYF. The DNA of the CDR3 is TGTGCCAGCAGCGGGAGCAGGTATACGCAGTATTTT. The chain links TRBV7-8 to TRBJ2-3; perhaps TRBD2 as D (5 bases). This CDR3 is built from 12 residues. Between the trimmed V and J ends, which lost 5 bases and 7 bases, there was a span of 10 bases. CDR1 and CDR2 (germline): SGHVS, FQNEAQ.

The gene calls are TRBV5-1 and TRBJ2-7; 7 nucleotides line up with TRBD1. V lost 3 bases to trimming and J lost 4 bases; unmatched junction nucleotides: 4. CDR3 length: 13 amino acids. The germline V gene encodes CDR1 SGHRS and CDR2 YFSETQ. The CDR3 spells CASSSGQFYEQYF. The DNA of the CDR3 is TGCGCCAGCAGCTCGGGACAGTTTTACGAGCAGTACTTC.

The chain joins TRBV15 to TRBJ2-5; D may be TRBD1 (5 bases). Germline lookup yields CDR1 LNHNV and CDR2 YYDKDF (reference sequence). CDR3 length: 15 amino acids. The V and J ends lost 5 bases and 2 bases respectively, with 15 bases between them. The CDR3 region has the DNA TGTGCCACCAGCGCCCTCAGGGTAGGTCAAGAGACCCAGTACTTC. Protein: CATSALRVGQETQYF.

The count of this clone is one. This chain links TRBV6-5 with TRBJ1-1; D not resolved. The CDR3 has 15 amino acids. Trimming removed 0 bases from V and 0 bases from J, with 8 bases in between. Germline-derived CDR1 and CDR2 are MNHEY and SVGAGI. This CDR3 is CASSYSPIMNTEAFF. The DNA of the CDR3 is TGTGCCAGCAGTTACTCCCCTATTATGAACACTGAAGCTTTCTTT.

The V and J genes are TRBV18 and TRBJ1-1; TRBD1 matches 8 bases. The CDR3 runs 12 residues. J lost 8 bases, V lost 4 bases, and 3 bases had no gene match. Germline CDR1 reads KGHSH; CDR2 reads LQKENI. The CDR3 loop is CASSRPGGEAFF. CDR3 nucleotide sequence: TGTGCCAGCTCACGACCAGGGGGCGAAGCTTTCTTT.

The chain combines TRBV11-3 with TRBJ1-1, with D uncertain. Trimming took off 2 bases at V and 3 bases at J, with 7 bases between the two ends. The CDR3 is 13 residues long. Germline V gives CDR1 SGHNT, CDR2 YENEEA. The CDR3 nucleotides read TGTGCCAGCAGCTTAAACGGTGACACTGAAGCTTTCTTT. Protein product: CASSLNGDTEAFF.

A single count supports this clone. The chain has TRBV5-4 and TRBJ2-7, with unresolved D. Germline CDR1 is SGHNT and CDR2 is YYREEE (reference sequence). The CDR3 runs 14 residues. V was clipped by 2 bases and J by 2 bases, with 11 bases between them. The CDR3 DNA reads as TGTGCCAGCAGCTTCCAGACTGCCCCCTACGAGCAGTACTTC. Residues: CASSFQTAPYEQYF. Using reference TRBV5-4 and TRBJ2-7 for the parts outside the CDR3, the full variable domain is ETGVTQSPTHLIKTRGQQVTLRCSSQSGHNTVSWYQQALGQGPQFIFQYYREEENGRGNFPPRFSGLQFPNYSSELNVNALELDDSALYLCASSFQTAPYEQYFGPGTRLTVT.

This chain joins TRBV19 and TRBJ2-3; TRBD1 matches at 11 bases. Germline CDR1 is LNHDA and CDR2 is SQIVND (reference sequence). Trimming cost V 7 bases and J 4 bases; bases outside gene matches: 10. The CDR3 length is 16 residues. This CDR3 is CASKLSGTGGADTQYF. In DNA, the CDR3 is TGTGCCAGTAAACTCTCCGGGACAGGGGGAGCAGATACGCAGTATTTT. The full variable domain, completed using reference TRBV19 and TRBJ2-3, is DGGITQSPKYLFRKEGQNVTLSCEQNLNHDAMYWYRQDPGQGLRLIYYSQIVNDFQKGDIAEGYSVSREKKESFPLTVTSAQKNPTAFYLCASKLSGTGGADTQYFGPGTRLTVL.

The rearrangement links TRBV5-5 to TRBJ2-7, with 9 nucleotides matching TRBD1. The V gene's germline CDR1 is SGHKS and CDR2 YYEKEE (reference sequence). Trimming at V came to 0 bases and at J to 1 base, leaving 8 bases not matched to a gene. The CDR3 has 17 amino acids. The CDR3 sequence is CASSLVPPGQGSYEQYF. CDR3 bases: TGTGCCAGCAGCTTGGTTCCCCCGGGACAGGGATCCTACGAGCAGTACTTC.

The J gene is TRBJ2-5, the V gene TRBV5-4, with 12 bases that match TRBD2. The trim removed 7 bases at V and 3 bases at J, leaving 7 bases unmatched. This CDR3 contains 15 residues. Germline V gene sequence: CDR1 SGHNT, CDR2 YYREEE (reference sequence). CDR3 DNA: TGTGCCAGCTCCCCGGGACTAGCGGGCGAAGAGACCCAGTACTTC. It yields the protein CASSPGLAGEETQYF.

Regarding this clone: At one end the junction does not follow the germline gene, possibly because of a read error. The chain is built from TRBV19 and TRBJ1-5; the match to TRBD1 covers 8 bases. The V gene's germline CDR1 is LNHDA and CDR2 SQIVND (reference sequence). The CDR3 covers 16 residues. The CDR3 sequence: CAGSAYRGGSNQPQHF. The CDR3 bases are TGTGCCGGTAGTGCCTACAGGGGGGGGAGCAATCAGCCCCAGCATTTT.

The CDR3 DNA is TGTGCCAGTCCTTCCGGGACAGGACATAACTATGGCTACACCTTC. Its translation: CASPSGTGHNYGYTF. The chain carries TRBV2 and TRBJ1-2; 8 bases match TRBD1. The CDR3 covers 15 residues. The trim removed 9 bases at V and 1 base at J, leaving 10 bases unmatched. From germline, CDR1 is SNHLY and CDR2 FYNNEI.

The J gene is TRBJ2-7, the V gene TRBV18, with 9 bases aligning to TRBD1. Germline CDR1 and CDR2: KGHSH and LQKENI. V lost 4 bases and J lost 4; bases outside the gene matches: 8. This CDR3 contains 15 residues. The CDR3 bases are TGTGCCAGCTCACGTGAGGGACAGGGAACTTACGAGCAGTACTTC. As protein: CASSREGQGTYEQYF.

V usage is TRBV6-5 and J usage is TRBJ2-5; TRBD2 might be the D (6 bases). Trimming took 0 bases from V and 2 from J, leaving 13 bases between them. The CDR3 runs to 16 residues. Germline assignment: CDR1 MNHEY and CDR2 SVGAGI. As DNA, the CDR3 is TGTGCCAGCAGTTACTCCAAGGGGAGGTGGCAAGAGACCCAGTACTTC. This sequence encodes CASSYSKGRWQETQYF.

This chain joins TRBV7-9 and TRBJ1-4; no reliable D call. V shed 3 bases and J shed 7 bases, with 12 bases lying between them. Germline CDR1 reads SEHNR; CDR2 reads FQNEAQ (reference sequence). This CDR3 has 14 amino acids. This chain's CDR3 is CASSFGLGSEKLFF. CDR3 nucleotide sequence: TGTGCCAGCAGCTTCGGGTTGGGTAGTGAAAAACTGTTTTTT. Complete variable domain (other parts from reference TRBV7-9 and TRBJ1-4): DTGVSQNPRHKITKRGQNVTFRCDPISEHNRLYWYRQTLGQGPEFLTYFQNEAQLEKSRLLSDRFSAERPKGSFSTLEIQRTEQGDSAMYLCASSFGLGSEKLFFGSGTQLSVL.

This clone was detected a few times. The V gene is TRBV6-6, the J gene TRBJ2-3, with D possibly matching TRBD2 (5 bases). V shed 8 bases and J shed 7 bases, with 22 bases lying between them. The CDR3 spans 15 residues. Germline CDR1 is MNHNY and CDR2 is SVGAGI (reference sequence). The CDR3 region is CASLSARQGSHTQYF. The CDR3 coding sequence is TGTGCCAGCCTTAGCGCCAGACAAGGTAGTCATACGCAGTATTTT.

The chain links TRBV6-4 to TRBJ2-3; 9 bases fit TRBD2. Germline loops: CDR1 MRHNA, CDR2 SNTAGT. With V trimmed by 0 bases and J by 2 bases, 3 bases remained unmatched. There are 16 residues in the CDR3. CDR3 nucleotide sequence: TGTGCCAGCAGTGACTCCCCTAGCGGGACCACAGATACGCAGTATTTT. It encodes CASSDSPSGTTDTQYF.

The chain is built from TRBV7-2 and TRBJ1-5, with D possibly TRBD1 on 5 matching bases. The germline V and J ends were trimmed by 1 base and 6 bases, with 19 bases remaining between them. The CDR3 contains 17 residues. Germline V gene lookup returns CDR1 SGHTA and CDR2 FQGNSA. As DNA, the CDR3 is TGTGCCAGCAGCTTAGGGGGAGCAGGGTCGGAGGGTCAGCCCCAGCATTTT. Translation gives CASSLGGAGSEGQPQHF.

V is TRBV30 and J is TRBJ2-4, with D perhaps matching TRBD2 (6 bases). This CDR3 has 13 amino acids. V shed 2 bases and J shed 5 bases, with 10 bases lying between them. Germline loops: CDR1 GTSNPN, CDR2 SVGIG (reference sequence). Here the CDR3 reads CAWSWDSENIQYF. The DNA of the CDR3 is TGTGCCTGGAGTTGGGACTCCGAAAACATTCAGTACTTC. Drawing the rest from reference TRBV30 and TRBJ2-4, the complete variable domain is SQTIHQWPATLVQPVGSPLSLECTVEGTSNPNLYWYRQAAGRGLQLLFYSVGIGQISSEVPQNLSASRPQDRQFILSSKKLLLSDSGFYLCAWSWDSENIQYFGAGTRLSVL.

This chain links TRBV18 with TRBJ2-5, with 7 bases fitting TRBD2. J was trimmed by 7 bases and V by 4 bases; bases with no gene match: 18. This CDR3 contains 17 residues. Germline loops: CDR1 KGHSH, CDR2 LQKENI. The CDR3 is CASSRKVGTTKQGTQYF. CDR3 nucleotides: TGTGCCAGCTCACGCAAAGTCGGGACTACCAAGCAGGGGACCCAGTACTTC.

The CDR3 protein is CASSMRGGSYEQYF. The CDR3, as DNA: TGTGCCAGTAGTATGAGAGGGGGCTCCTACGAGCAGTACTTC. The chain joins TRBV19 to TRBJ2-7; a possible D gene is TRBD1 (6 bases). In germline, CDR1 is LNHDA, CDR2 SQIVND (reference sequence). The CDR3 is 14 amino acids. V was clipped by 3 bases and J by 0 bases, with 9 bases between them.

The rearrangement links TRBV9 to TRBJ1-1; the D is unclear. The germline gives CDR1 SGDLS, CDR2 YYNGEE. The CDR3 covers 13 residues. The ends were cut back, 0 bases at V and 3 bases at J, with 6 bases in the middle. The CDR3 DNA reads TGTGCCAGCAGCGTAGCTATGGACACTGAAGCTTTCTTT. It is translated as CASSVAMDTEAFF.

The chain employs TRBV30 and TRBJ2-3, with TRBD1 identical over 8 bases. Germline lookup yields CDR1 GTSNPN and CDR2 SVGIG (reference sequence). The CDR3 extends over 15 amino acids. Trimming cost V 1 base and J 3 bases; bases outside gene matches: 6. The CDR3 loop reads CAWSGTGSLTDTQYF. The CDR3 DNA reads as TGTGCCTGGAGTGGGACAGGGAGCCTGACAGATACGCAGTATTTT.

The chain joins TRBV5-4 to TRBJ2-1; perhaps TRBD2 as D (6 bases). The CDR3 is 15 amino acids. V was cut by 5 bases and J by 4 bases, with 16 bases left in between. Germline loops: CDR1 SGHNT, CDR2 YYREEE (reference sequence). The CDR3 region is CASRMGGSSYNEQFF. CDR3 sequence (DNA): TGTGCCAGCAGAATGGGGGGTAGCTCGTACAATGAGCAGTTCTTC.